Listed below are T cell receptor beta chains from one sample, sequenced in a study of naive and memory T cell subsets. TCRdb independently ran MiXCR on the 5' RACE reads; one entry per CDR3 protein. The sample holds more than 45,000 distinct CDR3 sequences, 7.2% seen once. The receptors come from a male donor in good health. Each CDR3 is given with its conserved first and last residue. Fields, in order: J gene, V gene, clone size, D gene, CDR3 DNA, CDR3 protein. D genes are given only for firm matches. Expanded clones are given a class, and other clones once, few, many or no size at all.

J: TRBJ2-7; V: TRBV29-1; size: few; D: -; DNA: TGCAGCGTCGCCGCTGTGGCCTACGAGCAGTACTTC; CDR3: CSVAAVAYEQYF
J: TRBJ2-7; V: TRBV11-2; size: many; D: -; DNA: TGTGCCAGCAGCTACCACCCGGACATCTACGAGCAGTACTTC; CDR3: CASSYHPDIYEQYF
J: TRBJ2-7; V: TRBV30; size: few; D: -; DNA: TGTGCCTGTGGGGAGTTCGAGCAGTACTTC; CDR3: CACGEFEQYF
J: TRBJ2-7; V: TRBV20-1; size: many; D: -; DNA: TGCAGTGCTAGAAAGTCCGAAGGCAGGGGCCCCCGCGAGCAGTACTTC; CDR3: CSARKSEGRGPREQYF
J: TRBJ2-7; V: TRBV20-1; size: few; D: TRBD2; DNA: TGCAGTGCTAGTAGCGGGGATCCCTACGAGCAGTACTTC; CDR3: CSASSGDPYEQYF
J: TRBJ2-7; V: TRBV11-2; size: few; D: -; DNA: TGTGCCAGCAGCTTAAAGTCAAGCGGTACCTACTACGAGCAGTACTTC; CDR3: CASSLKSSGTYYEQYF
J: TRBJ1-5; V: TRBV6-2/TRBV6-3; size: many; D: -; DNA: TGTGCCAGCAGTTACTTGGCGCAGCCCCAGCATTTT; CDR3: CASSYLAQPQHF
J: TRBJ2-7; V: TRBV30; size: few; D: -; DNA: TGTGCCTGGAGTATTTTGGGAATAAGGGAGCAGTACTTC; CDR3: CAWSILGIREQYF
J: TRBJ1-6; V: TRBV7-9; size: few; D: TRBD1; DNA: TGTGCCAGCAGCTCGGCCGGGACAGGGGTCTCACCCCTCCACTTT; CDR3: CASSSAGTGVSPLHF
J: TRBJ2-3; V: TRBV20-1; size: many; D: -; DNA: TGCAGTGCTAGAGACCCCGCGGGGGCAATTACGCAGTATTTT; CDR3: CSARDPAGAITQYF
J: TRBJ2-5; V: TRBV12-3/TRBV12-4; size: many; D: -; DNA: TGTGCCAGCAGTTCGACCCTCGGAGGAGGAGAGACCCAGTACTTC; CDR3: CASSSTLGGGETQYF
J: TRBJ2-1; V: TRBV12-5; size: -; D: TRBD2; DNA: TGTGCTAGAGGACCCGGGACTAGCGGGAGAAGGGTTGGCAATGAGCAGTTCTTC; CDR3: CARGPGTSGRRVGNEQFF
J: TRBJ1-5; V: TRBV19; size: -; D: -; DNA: TGTGCCAGTACCCGAAAAGCGCCTGCCGGCAATCAGCCCCAGCATTTT; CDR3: CASTRKAPAGNQPQHF
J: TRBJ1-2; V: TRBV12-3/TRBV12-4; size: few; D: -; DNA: TGTGCCAGCAGCTTACGCCGCTTAGGGGATGGCTACACCTTC; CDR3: CASSLRRLGDGYTF